The 16 T cell receptor beta chains below were found in one sample sequenced in a study of PD-1 blockade in classical Hodgkin lymphoma. The time point here: cycle 4 day 1 (C4D1), after 6 weeks of nivolumab. Each and every patient relapsed after autologous stem cell transplantation, and patients got differing brentuximab vedotin exposure. Only in-frame clones appear in the TCRdb table, and some are missing; sequencing was by immunoSEQ multiplex PCR. The sample lists tens of thousands of clones; around 80% were seen once. The sample was peripheral blood mononuclear cells (PBMCs), taken before the fourth cycle of nivolumab. The receptors were sampled from a human donor with classical Hodgkin lymphoma.

The genes are TRBV5-1 and TRBJ2-2; TRBD1 matches 7 bases. This CDR3 has 15 amino acids. Germline CDR1 is SGHRS and CDR2 is YFSETQ. The junction had 8 bases not matched to a gene; V was cut back by 4 bases and J by 5 bases. The CDR3 DNA reads TGCGCCAGCAGCCGGACAGGTGATCGAACCGGGGAGCTGTTTTTT. The encoded protein is CASSRTGDRTGELFF.

CDR3 region: CASSPSDRAGANVLTF. The CDR3 nucleotides are TGTGCCAGCTCACCAAGCGACAGGGCTGGGGCCAACGTCCTGACTTTC. The chain links TRBV18 to TRBJ2-6, with 7 bases identical to TRBD1. The V gene end was trimmed by 2 bases and the J gene end by 2 bases; junction bases not matched to a gene: 3. The germline V gene has CDR1 KGHSH and CDR2 LQKENI. The CDR3 is 16 residues long.

V is TRBV5-1 and J is TRBJ2-7, with 9 nucleotides matching TRBD1. The length of the CDR3 is 14 residues. Germline values: CDR1 SGHRS, CDR2 YFSETQ. Trimming took 4 bases from V and 3 from J; bases not matched to a gene: 5. CDR3 nucleotide sequence: TGCGCCAGCAGCCAGCCGGGACAGGGCTACGAGCAGTACTTC. Encoded protein: CASSQPGQGYEQYF.

The genes are TRBV25-1 and TRBJ1-1; tentative D call: TRBD1 (5 bases). Per germline, CDR1 MGHDK and CDR2 SYGVNS. This CDR3 is 14 amino acids long. Deletions cut 4 bases from V and 1 base from J, with 10 bases between. CDR3 residues: CASSGLTGNTEAFF. DNA of the CDR3: TGTGCCAGCAGTGGATTAACAGGGAACACTGAAGCTTTCTTT.

This chain links TRBV11-1 with TRBJ2-1; D unresolved. The CDR3 is 12 amino acids. Trimming removed 3 bases at V and 3 bases at J, with 3 bases between. Germline V lookup: CDR1 SGHAT, CDR2 FQDESV (reference sequence). CDR3 DNA sequence: TGTGCCAGCAGCTTTCTCTACAATGAGCAGTTCTTC. Its protein product is CASSFLYNEQFF.

J is TRBJ2-5 and V is TRBV9, with 9 bases aligning to TRBD1. CDR1 is SGDLS and CDR2 is YYNGEE in the germline V gene. V lost 3 bases to trimming and J lost 4 bases; unmatched junction nucleotides: 7. This CDR3 spans 15 amino acids. The CDR3: CASSAGQGEVETQYF. The CDR3 coding sequence is TGTGCCAGCAGCGCGGGACAGGGAGAGGTAGAGACCCAGTACTTC.

As to this clone: One end of the junction is discordant with germline, which a read error may explain. This chain joins TRBV5-6 and TRBJ2-5; D is tentatively TRBD1 or TRBD2 (5 bases each). CDR3 length: 16 residues. Germline loops: CDR1 SGHDT, CDR2 YYEEEE. The CDR3 DNA sequence: TGCGCCAGCAGCCAAGAATGGGGGACGTTACAAGAGACCCAGTACTTC. It encodes CASSQEWGTLQETQYF.

This sequence joins TRBV2 and TRBJ2-1, with 9 bases that match TRBD1. The V gene's germline CDR1 is SNHLY and CDR2 FYNNEI. The CDR3 has 15 amino acids. V was pared by 1 base and J by 9 bases, with 7 bases of the junction left unmatched. The CDR3 here is CASSEDRGPRGEQFF. DNA of the CDR3: TGTGCCAGCAGTGAAGACAGGGGGCCCCGGGGTGAGCAGTTCTTC.

This chain connects TRBV11-2 to TRBJ1-1; no reliable D call. V was clipped by 0 bases and J by 0 bases, with 8 bases between them. CDR3 length: 15 amino acids. The V gene's germline CDR1 is SGHAT and CDR2 FQNNGV. The CDR3: CASSLEPDMNTEAFF. CDR3 coding DNA: TGTGCCAGCAGCTTAGAGCCGGATATGAACACTGAAGCTTTCTTT. Full variable domain (missing parts from reference TRBV11-2 and TRBJ1-1): EAGVAQSPRYKIIEKRQSVAFWCNPISGHATLYWYQQILGQGPKLLIQFQNNGVVDDSQLPKDRFSAERLKGVDSTLKIQPAKLEDSAVYLCASSLEPDMNTEAFFGQGTRLTVV.

The rearrangement joins TRBV5-1 to TRBJ1-4; 8 nucleotides agree with TRBD1. Germline CDR1 is SGHRS and CDR2 is YFSETQ. The CDR3 covers 14 residues. V trimming: 4 bases; J trimming: 5 bases; junction bases outside the gene matches: 4. The CDR3 DNA follows: TGCGCCAGCAGCCAGGACAGGGAAAATGAAAAACTGTTTTTT. This gives the protein CASSQDRENEKLFF.

The CDR3 DNA reads TGTGCCAGCTCAAAGGGGGACGAGGCTTTCTTT. Protein product: CASSKGDEAFF. This chain connects TRBV18 to TRBJ1-1; D may be TRBD1 (6 bases). The germline CDR1 and CDR2 sequences are KGHSH and LQKENI. V dropped 5 bases and J dropped 11 bases, with 12 bases sitting between them. The CDR3 spans 11 residues.

V is TRBV4-1 and J is TRBJ2-5; D remains ambiguous. CDR1 MGHRA and CDR2 YSYEKL come from the germline V gene. This CDR3 has 18 residues. V was pared by 0 bases and J by 0 bases, with 17 bases between. CDR3 nucleotides: TGCGCCAGCAGCCAAGATCTAATAAAGACTGTGTACCAAGAGACCCAGTACTTC. This codes for CASSQDLIKTVYQETQYF.

The V and J genes are TRBV5-1 and TRBJ2-7; D assignment may be TRBD1 or TRBD2 (6 bases each). V was trimmed by 0 bases and J by 1 base, leaving 14 bases between them. The length of the CDR3 is 16 residues. Germline CDR1 is SGHRS and CDR2 is YFSETQ. CDR3: CASSLGWGAGSYEQYF. The DNA for the CDR3 is TGCGCCAGCAGCTTGGGCTGGGGGGCTGGATCCTACGAGCAGTACTTC.

This clone was picked up one time. CDR3 residues: CASSVEDYNEQFF. In DNA form, the CDR3 reads TGTGCCAGCAGCGTTGAGGATTACAATGAGCAGTTCTTC. The V gene is TRBV9, the J gene TRBJ2-1; the D is unclear. The ends were cut back, 2 bases at V and 4 bases at J, with 7 bases in the middle. CDR1 is SGDLS and CDR2 is YYNGEE in the germline V gene. CDR3 size: 13 residues.

The chain combines TRBV19 with TRBJ1-2; 11 bases agree with TRBD1. Germline assignment: CDR1 LNHDA and CDR2 SQIVND (reference sequence). V lost 6 bases and J lost 6; bases outside the gene matches: 6. The CDR3 runs 14 residues. In DNA, the CDR3 is TGTGCCAGTAGCTCGGACAGGGGGCGGAATGGCTACACCTTC. It translates to CASSSDRGRNGYTF. Full variable domain (remainder filled in from reference TRBV19 and TRBJ1-2): DGGITQSPKYLFRKEGQNVTLSCEQNLNHDAMYWYRQDPGQGLRLIYYSQIVNDFQKGDIAEGYSVSREKKESFPLTVTSAQKNPTAFYLCASSSDRGRNGYTFGSGTRLTVV.

V and J are TRBV7-9 and TRBJ2-1, with 9 bases that match TRBD2. CDR1 SEHNR and CDR2 FQNEAQ come from the germline V gene (reference sequence). CDR3 length: 13 residues. Trimming at V came to 6 bases and at J to 10 bases, leaving 7 bases not matched to a gene. The CDR3 spells CASRVAGAREQFF. CDR3 DNA sequence: TGTGCCAGCAGGGTAGCGGGGGCAAGGGAGCAGTTCTTC.